One sample yielded the 23 T cell receptor beta chains listed below, sequenced in a study of cytomegalovirus exposure and HLA in healthy donors. In the PCR, 60 Vbeta and 13 Jbeta primers were used. The protocol was immunoSEQ multiplex PCR, while the TCRdb copy is restricted to in-frame clones and leaves out a portion. The repertoire holds some 77,000 clones, with 75% to 90% as singletons. Sequenced material: PBMCs. The source of these receptors is a man in his fifties in good health and CMV-seropositive.

The J gene is TRBJ1-1, the V gene TRBV29-1, with no clear D. This CDR3 is built from 13 residues. CDR1 and CDR2 from the germline V gene are SQVTM and ANQGSEA. V shed 3 bases and J shed 1 base, with 9 bases lying between them. CDR3 residues: CSVDGLGNTEAFF. DNA for the CDR3: TGCAGCGTTGATGGACTTGGGAACACTGAAGCTTTCTTT. Combining the CDR3 with reference TRBV29-1 and TRBJ1-1 gives the whole variable domain SAVISQKPSRDICQRGTSLTIQCQVDSQVTMMFWYRQQPGQSLTLIATANQGSEATYESGFVIDKFPISRPNLTFSTLTVSNMSPEDSSIYLCSVDGLGNTEAFFGQGTRLTVV.

V usage is TRBV7-3 and J usage is TRBJ2-1; D is undetermined. Trimming shortened V by 5 bases and J by 8 bases, and 19 bases separated the two germline ends. CDR3 length equals 15 residues. From germline, CDR1 is SGHTA and CDR2 FQGTGA. The CDR3 sequence is CASSPIGSSGYEQFF. The CDR3 DNA reads as TGTGCCAGCAGCCCCATCGGGTCTAGTGGCTATGAGCAGTTCTTC.

V gene TRBV5-4 combines with J gene TRBJ2-7; possible D gene TRBD2, 6 bases. Germline V lookup: CDR1 SGHNT, CDR2 YYREEE (reference sequence). With 5 bases removed from V and 9 bases from J, the gap between germline ends came to 15 bases. CDR3 length: 12 amino acids. The CDR3 region is CASSRRTGGQYF. DNA for the CDR3: TGTGCCAGCAGTCGACGCACCGGGGGGCAGTACTTC.

This clone has a handful of counts. In DNA, the CDR3 is TGTGCCAGCAGCTCCTCAGGGACTAGCGGGAGGGCCGGTGAGCAGTTCTTC. As protein: CASSSSGTSGRAGEQFF. This chain links TRBV7-2 with TRBJ2-1, with 16 positions matching TRBD2. The V segment lost 4 bases and the J segment 9 bases; nucleotides outside the gene matches: 9. Germline assignment: CDR1 SGHTA and CDR2 FQGNSA. This CDR3 has 17 amino acids.

The rearrangement links TRBV30 to TRBJ1-2, with a possible D match to TRBD1 (5 bases). The germline V gene has CDR1 GTSNPN and CDR2 SVGIG (reference sequence). This CDR3 comprises 13 residues. V was clipped by 2 bases and J by 8 bases, with 15 bases between them. The CDR3 loop reads CAWSPGAFGGYTF. CDR3 DNA: TGTGCCTGGAGTCCTGGGGCGTTTGGGGGCTACACCTTC.

Note on this clone: A junction end diverges from the germline sequence, so it may reflect a read error. The chain combines TRBV7-9 with TRBJ2-5, with TRBD1 as a possible D gene (6 bases). The V gene's germline CDR1 is SEHNR and CDR2 FQNEAQ (reference sequence). The CDR3 covers 11 residues. The CDR3: CSSAGEETQYF. DNA for the CDR3: TGTTCCAGCGCAGGGGAAGAGACCCAGTACTTC.

V and J are TRBV5-5 and TRBJ2-7; perhaps TRBD1 as D (5 bases). CDR3 length: 15 residues. Germline CDR1 reads SGHKS; CDR2 reads YYEKEE (reference sequence). Trimming removed 0 bases at V and 1 base at J, with 11 bases between. The CDR3 coding sequence is TGTGCCAGCAGCTTGGTTGGGGCACTGTCCTACGAGCAGTACTTC. Translation gives CASSLVGALSYEQYF.

The V and J genes are TRBV5-1 and TRBJ2-3; perhaps TRBD1 as D (6 bases). In germline, CDR1 is SGHRS, CDR2 YFSETQ. The ends were cut back, 4 bases at V and 8 bases at J, with 17 bases in the middle. The CDR3 loop spans 14 amino acids. CDR3 region: CASSTGGGTGTQYF. DNA for the CDR3: TGCGCCAGCAGCACGGGTGGGGGCACGGGTACGCAGTATTTT.

This sequence joins TRBV7-2 and TRBJ2-7; 7 nucleotides align to TRBD2. The CDR3 covers 17 residues. CDR1 is SGHTA and CDR2 is FQGNSA in the germline V gene. Trimming took 0 bases from V and 4 from J; bases not matched to a gene: 12. The CDR3 region has the DNA TGTGCCAGCAGCTTAGCGGGGGGGTGGCGGGAGTCTTACGAGCAGTACTTC. Amino acid sequence: CASSLAGGWRESYEQYF.

Only one count was recorded for this clone. V and J are TRBV6-6 and TRBJ1-1; 9 nucleotides line up with TRBD1. CDR3 length: 13 residues. The V and J ends lost 5 bases and 6 bases, in that order; junction bases with no gene match: 4. The germline V gene encodes CDR1 MNHNY and CDR2 SVGAGI (reference sequence). In DNA, the CDR3 is TGTGCCAGCAGTACAAGACAGGGGGCTGAAGCTTTCTTT. It encodes CASSTRQGAEAFF.

V gene TRBV19 combines with J gene TRBJ2-1, with a weak D call TRBD2 (6 bases). CDR3 size: 16 residues. The germline V gene has CDR1 LNHDA and CDR2 SQIVND (reference sequence). V lost 4 bases, J lost 5 bases, and 18 bases lay in between. This CDR3 is CASSTRRAERNNEQFF. The CDR3 DNA reads as TGTGCCAGTAGTACACGGAGGGCGGAAAGGAACAATGAGCAGTTCTTC.

The genes are TRBV2 and TRBJ2-7; 8 bases fit TRBD2. V dropped 0 bases and J dropped 2; count of bases not matched to a gene: 12. Germline V CDR1 and CDR2: SNHLY, FYNNEI. The CDR3 spans 18 residues. The CDR3 region is CASSEAPPEAGVTYEQYF. The CDR3, as DNA: TGTGCCAGCAGTGAAGCGCCACCGGAAGCGGGAGTCACCTACGAGCAGTACTTC.

Turning to this clone: Different DNA sequences within this sample yield the same CDR3. The chain has TRBV5-1 and TRBJ2-5; 7 bases are shared with TRBD2. The CDR3 contains 15 residues. Germline V gene data show CDR1 as SGHRS and CDR2 as YFSETQ. V was pared by 3 bases and J by 2 bases, with 7 bases of the junction left unmatched. CDR3 sequence: CASSSPLAEQETQYF. The CDR3 DNA reads as TGCGCCAGCAGCTCCCCCCTAGCGGAGCAAGAGACCCAGTACTTC.

This clone has only one observation. This CDR3 is CASSPLLVRALSEQYF. The CDR3 DNA sequence: TGTGCCAGCTCACCACTATTGGTCAGGGCTCTCTCCGAGCAGTACTTC. The chain is built from TRBV18 and TRBJ2-7; D is possibly TRBD1 (5 bases). Trimming removed 1 base at V and 6 bases at J, with 19 bases between. The germline V gene has CDR1 KGHSH and CDR2 LQKENI. The CDR3 runs 16 residues. The full variable domain, its missing parts supplied by reference TRBV18 and TRBJ2-7, is NAGVMQNPRHLVRRRGQEARLRCSPMKGHSHVYWYRQLPEEGLKFMVYLQKENIIDESGMPKERFSAEFPKEGPSILRIQQVVRGDSAAYFCASSPLLVRALSEQYFGPGTRLTVT.

This clone was recorded a few times. The chain combines TRBV5-8 with TRBJ1-2, with TRBD1 identical over 7 bases. V shed 0 bases, J shed 6 bases, and the junction held 2 bases outside the gene matches. Germline lookup yields CDR1 SGHTS and CDR2 YDEGEE. This CDR3 is 13 amino acids long. CDR3 sequence reads: CASSLGDRDGYTF. In DNA form, the CDR3 reads TGTGCCAGCAGCTTGGGGGACAGAGATGGCTACACCTTC.

Comments on this clone: The sample has other DNA sequences that encode this CDR3 too. The chain employs TRBV7-6 and TRBJ1-3; D remains ambiguous. The germline gives CDR1 SGHVS, CDR2 FNYEAQ. V lost 3 bases and J 4 bases, leaving 7 bases between the germline ends. This CDR3 contains 13 residues. The CDR3 DNA sequence: TGTGCCAGCAGCTTTCCTCTAGGAAACACCATATATTTT. It codes for CASSFPLGNTIYF.

The rearrangement uses TRBV15 and TRBJ2-5, with D tentatively TRBD2 (5 bases). Judging by the DNA end, TRBJ2-7 fits better; the J call may be wrong. The germline V gene encodes CDR1 LNHNV and CDR2 YYDKDF (reference sequence). This CDR3 comprises 15 residues. The CDR3 DNA sequence: TGTGCCACCAGCCCCAAGGACTCGCTTTCCTACGAGCAGTACTTC. The encoded protein is CATSPKDSLSYEQYF.

This clone was seen a handful of times. At one of its ends the junction is not consistent with the germline gene, which may arise from a read error. The chain carries TRBV7-9 and TRBJ2-7, with 8 bases that match TRBD2. Germline CDR1 and CDR2: SEHNR and FQNEAQ (reference sequence). CDR3 size: 16 residues. In DNA, the CDR3 is TGTTCCAGCAGCTTTAGGGAAAGCGGGAGCTCCTACGAGCAGTACTTC. As protein: CSSSFRESGSSYEQYF.

DNA for the CDR3: TGTGCCAGCAGCCATCGAGACAGGGGGGTAGAGACCCAGTACTTC. Its translation: CASSHRDRGVETQYF. The rearrangement joins TRBV4-2 to TRBJ2-5; 9 nucleotides agree with TRBD1. CDR1 is LGHNA and CDR2 is YNFKEQ in the germline V gene. The CDR3 has 15 amino acids. J was trimmed by 4 bases and V by 3 bases; bases with no gene match: 6.

The CDR3 sequence is CASGLVGGSRTEAFF. DNA for the CDR3: TGTGCTAGTGGTTTGGTGGGAGGGTCGCGGACTGAAGCTTTCTTT. This chain connects TRBV12-5 to TRBJ1-1, with no clear D. The germline CDR1 and CDR2 sequences are LGHNT and FRNRAP. The V end lost 0 bases, the J end lost 5 bases, and 13 bases lay between the germline ends. This CDR3 is built from 15 residues.

This clone was observed once. The V call is TRBV14, the J call TRBJ2-1; the match to TRBD2 covers 9 bases. The V and J ends lost 1 base and 9 bases, in that order; junction bases with no gene match: 34. Germline CDR1 reads SGHDN; CDR2 reads FVKESK. The CDR3 consists of 24 residues. This CDR3 reads CASSQAYQGSGGLASPERWGEQFF. CDR3 nucleotide sequence: TGTGCCAGCAGCCAAGCCTACCAGGGTTCGGGAGGACTAGCGAGTCCCGAGCGATGGGGTGAGCAGTTCTTC.

The chain uses TRBV4-1 and TRBJ2-1; D is unclear. CDR1 is MGHRA and CDR2 is YSYEKL in the germline V gene. Trimming left V 1 base short and J 5 bases short, with 9 bases between. The CDR3 runs to 14 residues. CDR3 amino acids: CASSQVTTNNEQFF. The CDR3 DNA sequence: TGCGCCAGCAGCCAAGTAACTACGAACAATGAGCAGTTCTTC.

This clone appeared a single time. The genes are TRBV30 and TRBJ2-7; a possible D gene is TRBD2 (6 bases). With 3 bases removed from V and 2 bases from J, the gap between germline ends came to 14 bases. The CDR3 length is 14 residues. Germline CDR1 GTSNPN, CDR2 SVGIG (reference sequence). CDR3 sequence: CAWSAGLDTYEQYF. The CDR3 DNA follows: TGTGCCTGGAGCGCGGGACTGGATACCTACGAGCAGTACTTC.